Each of the 16 T cell receptor beta chains below was sequenced from the same sample in a study of blood T cell repertoires in COVID-19. The protocol was immunoSEQ multiplex PCR, while the TCRdb copy is restricted to in-frame clones and leaves out a portion. This sample yields 140,000 or so clones, of which over 65% are seen a single time; approximately 17% belongs to the top ten. Sequences were obtained from peripheral blood. Source of these receptors: a man aged 50 to 59 with acute or convalescent COVID-19.

V and J are TRBV7-6 and TRBJ2-7; 10 positions agree with TRBD1. Per germline, CDR1 SGHVS and CDR2 FNYEAQ. V trimming: 6 bases; J trimming: 7 bases; junction bases outside the gene matches: 6. The CDR3 is 13 residues long. Here the CDR3 reads CASRSGQGGEQYF. CDR3 nucleotide sequence: TGTGCCAGCAGATCCGGACAGGGGGGTGAGCAGTACTTC.

This chain connects TRBV10-2 to TRBJ2-3; D is possibly TRBD1 (5 bases). The CDR3 has 13 amino acids. Germline lookup yields CDR1 WSHSY and CDR2 SAAADI. Trimming left V 6 bases short and J 2 bases short, with 9 bases between. The CDR3 coding sequence is TGCGCCAGCAGCAAGGGGAACACAGATACGCAGTATTTT. This codes for CASSKGNTDTQYF.

V is TRBV2 and J is TRBJ1-2, with D maybe TRBD1 (6 bases). Looked up from germline, CDR1 is SNHLY and CDR2 is FYNNEI. The germline V and J ends were trimmed by 7 bases and 6 bases, with 27 bases remaining between them. This CDR3 has 17 amino acids. The CDR3 sequence is CASTSPDDRRLLNGYTF. The CDR3 DNA follows: TGTGCCAGCACCTCACCAGATGACAGGAGGCTCTTGAATGGCTACACCTTC. Variable domain in full (rest from reference TRBV2 and TRBJ1-2): EPEVTQTPSHQVTQMGQEVILRCVPISNHLYFYWYRQILGQKVEFLVSFYNNEISEKSEIFDDQFSVERPDGSNFTLKIRSTKLEDSAMYFCASTSPDDRRLLNGYTFGSGTRLTVV.

This clone was seen once. This chain links TRBV28 with TRBJ1-2; 9 nucleotides agree with TRBD1. Germline V lookup: CDR1 MDHEN, CDR2 SYDVKM. V was clipped by 7 bases and J by 2 bases; unmatched bases: 8. The CDR3 extends over 15 amino acids. The CDR3, as DNA: TGTGCCAGCATCCTAACAGGGGGCACCAACTATGGCTACACCTTC. This gives the protein CASILTGGTNYGYTF.

This clone was seen only a few times. The V call is TRBV6-2 or TRBV6-3, the J call TRBJ2-7; 8 bases match TRBD1. This CDR3 is built from 16 residues. The germline V gene encodes CDR1 MNHEY and CDR2 SVGEGT. V shed 2 bases, J shed 5 bases, and the junction held 11 bases outside the gene matches. This chain's CDR3 is CASSYPSGTGGNEQYV. The DNA of the CDR3 is TGTGCCAGCAGTTACCCCTCCGGGACAGGCGGGAACGAGCAGTACGTC.

This clone was seen more than once but under ten times. The chain is built from TRBV11-1 and TRBJ1-1; tentative D call: TRBD1 (5 bases). Germline CDR1 reads SGHAT; CDR2 reads FQDESV (reference sequence). The CDR3 extends over 15 amino acids. Trimming removed 1 base from V and 1 base from J, with 10 bases in between. The CDR3 DNA sequence: TGTGCCAGCAGCTTAGATTGGGGCCAGAACACTGAAGCTTTCTTT. It codes for CASSLDWGQNTEAFF.

V and J are TRBV7-2 and TRBJ1-6; 11 positions match TRBD1. This CDR3 region has 15 residues. V lost 1 base to trimming and J lost 9 bases; unmatched junction nucleotides: 2. The germline V gene encodes CDR1 SGHTA and CDR2 FQGNSA. In DNA, the CDR3 is TGTGCCAGCAGCTTAGATGGGACAGGGGGTTCACCCCTCCACTTT. It codes for CASSLDGTGGSPLHF.

This clone was seen a handful of times. J is TRBJ1-2 and V is TRBV30, with D unclear. The length of the CDR3 is 13 residues. Trimming shortened V by 3 bases and J by 7 bases, and 15 bases separated the two germline ends. The germline CDR1 and CDR2 sequences are GTSNPN and SVGIG (reference sequence). This CDR3 is CAWSAGLELGYTF. The DNA for the CDR3 is TGTGCCTGGAGCGCGGGTCTGGAACTTGGCTACACCTTC.

The V gene is TRBV11-3, the J gene TRBJ2-5; a weak D match, TRBD1 (5 bases). V was pared by 8 bases and J by 5 bases, with 12 bases between. The CDR3 length is 12 residues. The germline V gene encodes CDR1 SGHNT and CDR2 YENEEA. This chain's CDR3 is CASGRAAETQYF. CDR3 sequence (DNA): TGTGCCAGCGGCAGGGCAGCGGAGACCCAGTACTTC.

This clone occurred once. The chain couples TRBV27 to TRBJ1-2; no firm D call. This CDR3 is built from 14 residues. V dropped 4 bases and J dropped 4 bases, with 13 bases sitting between them. From germline, CDR1 is MNHEY and CDR2 SMNVEV (reference sequence). The CDR3 nucleotides read TGTGCCAGCAGTTATGCGGAGTCGAGCTATGGCTACACCTTC. This sequence encodes CASSYAESSYGYTF.

The chain employs TRBV7-3 and TRBJ2-6, with D unresolved. Germline assignment: CDR1 SGHTA and CDR2 FQGTGA. The CDR3 has 17 amino acids. Trimming stripped 5 bases from V and 0 bases from J, with 14 bases between. The CDR3 sequence is CASSPQPGLSGANVLTF. In DNA form, the CDR3 reads TGTGCCAGCAGCCCCCAGCCGGGTCTCTCTGGGGCCAACGTCCTGACTTTC.

V and J are TRBV30 and TRBJ1-2, with TRBD1 identical over 9 bases. V was clipped by 0 bases and J by 8 bases; unmatched bases: 7. CDR1 is GTSNPN, CDR2 SVGIG, per germline (reference sequence). The CDR3 sequence is 14 residues long. DNA for the CDR3: TGTGCCTGGAGTGTTACACAGGGGGCTGGCGGCTACACCTTC. This sequence encodes CAWSVTQGAGGYTF. Full variable domain (rest looked up from reference TRBV30 and TRBJ1-2): SQTIHQWPATLVQPVGSPLSLECTVEGTSNPNLYWYRQAAGRGLQLLFYSVGIGQISSEVPQNLSASRPQDRQFILSSKKLLLSDSGFYLCAWSVTQGAGGYTFGSGTRLTVV.

This rearrangement joins TRBV6-1 to TRBJ1-5, with 7 bases aligning to TRBD1. The germline V gene has CDR1 MNHNS and CDR2 SASEGT. The V and J ends lost 0 bases and 0 bases, in that order; junction bases with no gene match: 5. The CDR3 is 17 amino acids. CDR3 nucleotides: TGTGCCAGCAGTGAAGCCCAAGGGGGCAATAGCAATCAGCCCCAGCATTTT. Protein: CASSEAQGGNSNQPQHF.

V gene TRBV6-2 or TRBV6-3 combines with J gene TRBJ2-1, with TRBD2 identical over 9 bases. With 6 bases clipped from V and 0 bases from J, the junction kept 6 bases outside the gene matches. The CDR3 covers 16 residues. Germline V gene sequence: CDR1 MNHEY, CDR2 SVGEGT. CDR3 protein: CASSEAGGLSYNEQFF. Here the CDR3 DNA reads TGTGCCAGCAGCGAAGCGGGGGGTCTCTCCTACAATGAGCAGTTCTTC.

The gene calls are TRBV7-8 and TRBJ2-3, with TRBD1 as a possible D gene (5 bases). The germline V gene has CDR1 SGHVS and CDR2 FQNEAQ. The CDR3 sequence is 15 residues long. V was cut by 2 bases and J by 2 bases, with 11 bases left in between. Written as DNA, the CDR3 is TGTGCCAGCAGCTTATTTAAGGGGATCACAGATACGCAGTATTTT. The encoded protein is CASSLFKGITDTQYF.

The rearrangement joins TRBV11-3 to TRBJ1-3, with D unresolved. Germline V lookup: CDR1 SGHNT, CDR2 YENEEA. There are 14 residues in the CDR3. Trimming pared 3 bases from V and 0 bases from J, leaving 6 bases between. CDR3 amino acids: CASSFDSSGNTIYF. The DNA for the CDR3 is TGTGCCAGCAGCTTCGACTCCTCTGGAAACACCATATATTTT.